Listed below are T cell receptor beta chains from one sample, sequenced in a study of T cells expressing NK-cell markers. TCRdb re-called the 5' RACE reads and gives one entry per CDR3 protein, without DNA. The table for this sample gives roughly 380,000 distinct CDR3 sequences. Sequencing was done on a sample of blood T cells: a sorted CD56 or NKG2C T cell subset, CD4+ or CD8+ T cells, or bulk PBMC T cells (not recorded which). The receptors stem from a man aged 18-70 years in good health. Each CDR3 is given with its conserved first and last residue.

TRBJ2-7	TRBV12-3/TRBV12-4	15	CASSFETASTYEQYF
TRBJ2-4	TRBV4-1	15	CASSQDRGSKNIQYF
TRBJ2-5	TRBV20-1	16	CSAPRRSGGAQETQYF
TRBJ1-1	TRBV7-9	15	CASSLIGATNTEAFF
TRBJ2-1	TRBV28	15	CASLSAGEDYNEQFF
TRBJ2-3	TRBV20-1	15	CSAKQAVYPGDTQYF
TRBJ2-7	TRBV18	18	CASSPVGAGAASSYEQYF
TRBJ2-7	TRBV5-1	17	CASSLVLAGEPFSEQYF
TRBJ1-1	TRBV3-1	15	CASSRHSQGGTEAFF
TRBJ2-2	TRBV6-1	15	CASSEQQGVTGELFF
TRBJ1-6	TRBV2	13	CATGTTANSPLHF
TRBJ2-5	TRBV7-7	15	CASSYGTTDQETQYF
TRBJ2-5	TRBV7-2	16	CASSLYHGQAQETQYF
TRBJ2-4	TRBV27	14	CASRIPGQGGIQYF
TRBJ2-5	TRBV20-1	14	CSARVLLPQETQYF
TRBJ2-2	TRBV5-1	15	CASSGASALTGELFF